Detailed here is one T cell receptor (beta chain). Its antigen target is currently unknown. No base quality values were provided; no much bigger clone lies one nucleotide off. This specimen comes from a study of shared clonotypes between healthy human individuals (TCRdb year 2020). For context, the study as a whole: The cohort comprised two women and a few men aged 18 to 49 years. For each donor, three plates each were used for CD4 naive and CD4 memory, two plates were used for CD8 naive, and one plate was used for CD8 memory. Per donor, leukapheresis produced somewhere between about 0.94 and 9.5 billion PBMCs. Different laboratories and diverse techniques were used to prepare libraries and sequence TCR repertoires, to increase sequencing depth and limit assay-specific biases. Blood TCR repertoires of 5 or 6 healthy adults were deeply sequenced to estimate repertoire size and the extent of clonotype sharing between individuals. General conclusions and limits of the study: Naive subsets generally had larger estimated clonotype richness than memory subsets did. The genetic and exposure-history diversity represented was limited by the small number of donors. Based on pairwise subsampling, the degree of clonotype sharing among donors was expected to be affected by sequencing depth. Rarefaction of sorted-subset datasets indicated incomplete sequencing despite the large sequencing depth. Sampling was restricted to blood, and TCR repertoires in tissue are likely to differ from TCR repertoires in blood. Compared with non-shared clonotypes, the clonotypes found in all four sorted-subset donors had higher generation probabilities. Across a few donors, 4.5% to 6.5% of naive CD4, roughly 3.5% of naive CD8, about 2% of memory CD4, and under 0.45% of memory CD8 clonotypes were shared.

Donors were healthy HIV-negative adults with no recently reported acute infections or vaccinations. Every donor was a Caucasian adult living in Nashville, Tennessee, USA. CD4+ T cells were enriched through magnetic negative selection, after which naive cells were positively selected on CD45RA and the remaining negative fraction served as the memory subset. After blood collection by leukapheresis, PBMCs were isolated using Ficoll-Histopaque density gradient centrifugation and then cryopreserved in the vapor phase of liquid nitrogen. Analytical flow cytometry was used to check the purity and quantity of each magnetically sorted T cell population. Each sorted fraction had its genomic DNA isolated and then quantified by UV absorbance on a Nanodrop 2000c. Using the deep immunoSEQ assay, multiplex PCR amplified TCR CDR3 regions from genomic DNA. Extracted genomic DNA from each cell subset was distributed evenly across all wells of several immunoSEQ 96-well plates, and each plate was treated as a replicate. For sorted subsets, roughly 200 ng of genomic DNA, equivalent to 25,000 to 35,000 T cell genomes, went into each replicate PCR. Purified libraries were measured with a Qubit 3.0 fluorometer, size-checked on a Bioanalyzer 2100, and measured again with the KAPA Library Quantification kit. Each immunoSEQ 96-well plate was sequenced on its own single-read 150-cycle Illumina NextSeq 550 flow cell. On the study's bioinformatics: Because the immunoSEQ output held only junctional sequences and lacked quality scores, the filtering could not match the filtering applied to full-length reads. Sequences were annotated with PyIR, a Python wrapper for IgBLAST v1.9, and V/J genes and CDR3 were assigned using IMGT germline references. Any read was removed if the V/J assignment was weak (E-value above 1e-6), the CDR3 was missing, or the read contained stop codons, out-of-frame junctions, or ambiguous translated residues. V3J clonotypes were defined as sequences sharing the same inferred V gene, J gene, and CDR3 amino acid sequence. Percentage overlap between repertoires was computed as shared unique clonotypes divided by the size of the smaller repertoire. Repertoire richness was assessed with RTK rarefaction, the Chao1 estimator, and Recon v2.1 estimates of unobserved clonotypes. Generation probabilities for all TCRbeta clonotypes obtained by the gDNA method from a handful of donors were computed using OLGA. TCRdb retrieved this table from immuneACCESS and kept in-frame rearrangements only. Not all clones are present; in checked studies, unresolved V genes account for under half, and no reason is known for the remainder. V and J calls and clone size are those listed in that table; D and trimming were worked out from the DNA. The sample table holds about 2.4 million clones, of which over 85% were seen once. The biggest ten clones account for around 0.37% of the sample.

V is pared back by 4 bases and J by 3 bases, with 14 bases lying between the germline termini. The germline V gene encodes CDR1 SGHDN and CDR2 FVKESK. The CDR3 goes from the cysteine to the phenylalanine over 15 residues. Only the CDR3 part of the read is kept: 45 bases, read in frame from the first base. Recombination joined TRBV14 with TRBJ2-3; the D gene is not confidently resolved. The sequencing sample was made of naive CD4+ T cells from PBMCs. The cell subset or site label, read with the paper, signifies: CD45RA+ positively selected. The clonotype originates from a man aged 18 to 30 in good health. Some clones in this sample may be carry-over from other donors' samples. In nucleotides, the sequence is TGTGCCAGCAGCCTCAGTTGGGATGTTACAGATACGCAGTATTTT. Its protein is CASSLSWDVTDTQYF.